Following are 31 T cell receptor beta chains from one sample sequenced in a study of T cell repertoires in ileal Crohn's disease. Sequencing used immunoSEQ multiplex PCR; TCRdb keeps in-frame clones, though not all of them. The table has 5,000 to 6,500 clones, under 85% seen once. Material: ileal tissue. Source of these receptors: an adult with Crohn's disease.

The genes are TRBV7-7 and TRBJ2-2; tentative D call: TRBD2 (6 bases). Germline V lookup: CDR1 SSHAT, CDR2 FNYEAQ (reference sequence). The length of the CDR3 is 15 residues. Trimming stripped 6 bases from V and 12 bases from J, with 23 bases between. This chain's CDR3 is CASRERWRGPAKLFF. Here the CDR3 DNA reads TGTGCCAGCAGGGAACGTTGGCGGGGACCCGCCAAGCTGTTTTTT. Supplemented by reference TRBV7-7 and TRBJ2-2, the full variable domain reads GAGVSQSPRYKVTKRGQDVTLRCDPISSHATLYWYQQALGQGPEFLTYFNYEAQPDKSGLPSDRFSAERPEGSISTLTIQRTEQRDSAMYRCASRERWRGPAKLFFGEGSRLTVL.

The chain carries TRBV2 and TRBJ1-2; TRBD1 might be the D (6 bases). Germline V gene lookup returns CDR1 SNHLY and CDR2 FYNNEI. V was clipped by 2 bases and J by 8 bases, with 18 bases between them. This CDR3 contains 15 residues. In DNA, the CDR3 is TGTGCCAGCAGTGAACTGGACAGCCCCCTAGGCGGCTACACCTTC. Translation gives CASSELDSPLGGYTF.

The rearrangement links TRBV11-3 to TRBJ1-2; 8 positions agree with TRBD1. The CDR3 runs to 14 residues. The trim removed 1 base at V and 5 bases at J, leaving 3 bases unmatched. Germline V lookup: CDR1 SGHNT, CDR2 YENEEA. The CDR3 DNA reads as TGTGCCAGCAGCTTAGTGCAGGGGGCTTATGGCTACACCTTC. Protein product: CASSLVQGAYGYTF.

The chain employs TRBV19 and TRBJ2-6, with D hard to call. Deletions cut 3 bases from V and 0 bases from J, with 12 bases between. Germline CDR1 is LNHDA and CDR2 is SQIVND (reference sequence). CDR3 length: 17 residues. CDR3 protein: CASSIGRSYSGANVLTF. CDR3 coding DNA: TGTGCCAGTAGTATTGGTCGCAGTTACTCTGGGGCCAACGTCCTGACTTTC.

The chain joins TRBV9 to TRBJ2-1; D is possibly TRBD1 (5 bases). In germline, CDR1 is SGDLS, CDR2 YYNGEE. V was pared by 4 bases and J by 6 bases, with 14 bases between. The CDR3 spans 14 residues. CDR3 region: CASSPETRANEQFF. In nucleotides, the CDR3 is TGTGCCAGCAGCCCGGAAACCAGGGCCAATGAGCAGTTCTTC.

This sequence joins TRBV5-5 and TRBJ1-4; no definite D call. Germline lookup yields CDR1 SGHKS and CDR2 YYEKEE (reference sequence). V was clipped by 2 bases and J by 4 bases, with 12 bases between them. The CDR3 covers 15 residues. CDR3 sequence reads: CASSLMADYNEKLFF. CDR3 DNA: TGTGCCAGCAGCTTAATGGCGGACTATAATGAAAAACTGTTTTTT.

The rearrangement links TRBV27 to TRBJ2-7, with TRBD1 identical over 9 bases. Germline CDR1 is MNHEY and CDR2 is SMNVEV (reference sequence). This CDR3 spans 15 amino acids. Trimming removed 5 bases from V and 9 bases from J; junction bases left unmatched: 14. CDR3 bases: TGTGCCAGCAGTCCAACCGGGACAGGGAATTCAGGGCAGTACTTC. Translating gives CASSPTGTGNSGQYF.

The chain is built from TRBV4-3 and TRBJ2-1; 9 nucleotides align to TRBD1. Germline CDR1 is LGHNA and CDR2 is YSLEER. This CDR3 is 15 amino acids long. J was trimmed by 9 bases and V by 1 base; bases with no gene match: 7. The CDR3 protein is CASSQVGQGFREQFF. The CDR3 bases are TGCGCCAGCAGCCAAGTGGGACAGGGTTTCCGTGAGCAGTTCTTC.

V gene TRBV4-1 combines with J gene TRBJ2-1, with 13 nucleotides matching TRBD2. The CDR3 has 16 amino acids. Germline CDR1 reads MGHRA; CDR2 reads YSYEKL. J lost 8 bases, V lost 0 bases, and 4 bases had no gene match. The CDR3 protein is CASSQDGTSGIYEQFF. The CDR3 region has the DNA TGCGCCAGCAGCCAAGATGGGACTAGCGGGATTTATGAGCAGTTCTTC.

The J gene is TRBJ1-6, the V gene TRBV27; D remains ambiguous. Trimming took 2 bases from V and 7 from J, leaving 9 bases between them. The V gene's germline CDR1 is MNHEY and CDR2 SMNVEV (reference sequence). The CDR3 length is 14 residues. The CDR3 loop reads CASSLRTDNSPLHF. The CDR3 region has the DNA TGTGCCAGCAGTTTAAGGACGGACAATTCACCCCTCCACTTT.

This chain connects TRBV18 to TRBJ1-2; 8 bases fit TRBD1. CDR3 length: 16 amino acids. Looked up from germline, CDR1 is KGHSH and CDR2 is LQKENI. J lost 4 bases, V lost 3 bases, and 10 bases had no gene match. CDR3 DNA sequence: TGTGCCAGCTCACCGGATGACAGGGGTTTACTCTATGGCTACACCTTC. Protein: CASSPDDRGLLYGYTF.

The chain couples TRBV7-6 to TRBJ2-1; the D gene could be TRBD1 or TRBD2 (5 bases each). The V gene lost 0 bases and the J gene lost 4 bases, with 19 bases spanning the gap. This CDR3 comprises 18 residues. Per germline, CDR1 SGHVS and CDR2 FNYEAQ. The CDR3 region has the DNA TGTGCCAGCAGCTTAGCCACGGGGCCTATGGGTCCATACAATGAGCAGTTCTTC. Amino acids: CASSLATGPMGPYNEQFF.

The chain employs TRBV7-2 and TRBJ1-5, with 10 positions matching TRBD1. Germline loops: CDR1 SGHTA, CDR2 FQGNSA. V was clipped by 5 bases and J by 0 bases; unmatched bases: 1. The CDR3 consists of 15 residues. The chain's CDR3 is CASSRTGGSNQPQHF. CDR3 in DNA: TGTGCCAGCAGCCGGACAGGGGGTAGCAATCAGCCCCAGCATTTT.

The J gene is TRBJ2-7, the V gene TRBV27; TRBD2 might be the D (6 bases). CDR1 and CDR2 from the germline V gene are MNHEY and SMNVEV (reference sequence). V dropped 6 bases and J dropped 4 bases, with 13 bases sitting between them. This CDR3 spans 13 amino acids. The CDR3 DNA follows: TGTGCCAGCAGGGCAGTAGCGGCTTACGAGCAGTACTTC. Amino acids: CASRAVAAYEQYF.

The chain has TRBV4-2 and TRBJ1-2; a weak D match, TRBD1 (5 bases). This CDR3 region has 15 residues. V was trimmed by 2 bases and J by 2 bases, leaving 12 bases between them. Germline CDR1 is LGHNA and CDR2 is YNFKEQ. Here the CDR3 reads CASSQSGTRNYGYTF. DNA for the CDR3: TGTGCCAGCAGCCAATCCGGGACGAGGAACTATGGCTACACCTTC.

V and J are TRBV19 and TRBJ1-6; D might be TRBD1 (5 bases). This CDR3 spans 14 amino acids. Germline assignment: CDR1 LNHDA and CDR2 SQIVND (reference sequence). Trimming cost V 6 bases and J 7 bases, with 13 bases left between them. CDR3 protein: CASSPTGGNSPLHF. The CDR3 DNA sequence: TGTGCCAGTAGCCCGACGGGGGGAAATTCACCCCTCCACTTT.

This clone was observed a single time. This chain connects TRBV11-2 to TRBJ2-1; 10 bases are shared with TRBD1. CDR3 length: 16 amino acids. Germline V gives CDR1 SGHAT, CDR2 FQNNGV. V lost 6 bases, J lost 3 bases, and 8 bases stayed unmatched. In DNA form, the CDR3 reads TGTGCCAGCAGACGTACCGGGACAGGGGACTACAATGAGCAGTTCTTC. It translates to CASRRTGTGDYNEQFF.

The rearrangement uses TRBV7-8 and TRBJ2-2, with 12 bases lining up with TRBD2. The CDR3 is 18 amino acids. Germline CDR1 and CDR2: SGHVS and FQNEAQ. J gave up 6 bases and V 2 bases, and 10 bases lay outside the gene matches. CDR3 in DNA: TGTGCCAGCAGCTTACTCCTAGCGGGGGGGCGTAGGTCCGGGGAGCTGTTTTTT. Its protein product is CASSLLLAGGRRSGELFF.

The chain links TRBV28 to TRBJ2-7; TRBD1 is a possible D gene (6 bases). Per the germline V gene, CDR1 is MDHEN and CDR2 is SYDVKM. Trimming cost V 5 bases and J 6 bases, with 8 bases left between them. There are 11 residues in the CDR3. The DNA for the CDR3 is TGTGCCAGCAGTAGGGGGTTCGAGCAGTACTTC. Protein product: CASSRGFEQYF.

The CDR3 nucleotides read TGTGCCAGCACCCTCCTCGGGGGACAGATCAATGAGCAGTTCTTC. Its protein is CASTLLGGQINEQFF. This chain joins TRBV28 and TRBJ2-1; weak D call: TRBD1 (7 bases). This CDR3 region has 15 residues. Trimming cost V 7 bases and J 6 bases, with 19 bases left between them. Germline-derived CDR1 and CDR2 are MDHEN and SYDVKM.

CDR3 coding DNA: TGTGCCAGCAGCTCACGCGACTGGGATTTAGCCAAAAACATTCAGTACTTC. It codes for CASSSRDWDLAKNIQYF. The chain has TRBV13 and TRBJ2-4; no firm D call. Between the trimmed V and J ends, which lost 4 bases and 0 bases, there was a span of 16 bases. The CDR3 totals 17 residues. Germline assignment: CDR1 PRHDT and CDR2 FYEKMQ (reference sequence). The full variable domain, in which reference TRBV13 and TRBJ2-4 provide the parts outside the CDR3, is AAGVIQSPRHLIKEKRETATLKCYPIPRHDTVYWYQQGPGQDPQFLISFYEKMQSDKGSIPDRFSAQQFSDYHSELNMSSLELGDSALYFCASSSRDWDLAKNIQYFGAGTRLSVL.

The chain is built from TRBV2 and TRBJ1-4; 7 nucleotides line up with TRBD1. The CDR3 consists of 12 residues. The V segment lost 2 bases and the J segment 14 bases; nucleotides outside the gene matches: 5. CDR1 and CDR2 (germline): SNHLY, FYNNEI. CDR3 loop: CASSERGGRLFF. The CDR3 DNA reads TGTGCCAGCAGTGAACGAGGGGGCAGGCTGTTTTTT.

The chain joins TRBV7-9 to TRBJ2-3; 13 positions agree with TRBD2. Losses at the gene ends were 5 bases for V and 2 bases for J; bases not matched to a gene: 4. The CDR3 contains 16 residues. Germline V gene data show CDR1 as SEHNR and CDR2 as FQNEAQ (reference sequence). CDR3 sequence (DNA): TGTGCCAGCAGCCAGGGACTAGCGGGGTCCACAGATACGCAGTATTTT. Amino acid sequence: CASSQGLAGSTDTQYF.

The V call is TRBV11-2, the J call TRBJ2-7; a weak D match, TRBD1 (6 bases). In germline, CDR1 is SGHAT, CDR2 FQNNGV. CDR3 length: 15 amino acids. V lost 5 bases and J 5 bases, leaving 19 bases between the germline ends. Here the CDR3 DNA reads TGTGCCAGCAGCCATCGAATCACAGGGTTGGACGAGCAGTACTTC. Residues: CASSHRITGLDEQYF. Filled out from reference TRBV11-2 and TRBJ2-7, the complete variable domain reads EAGVAQSPRYKIIEKRQSVAFWCNPISGHATLYWYQQILGQGPKLLIQFQNNGVVDDSQLPKDRFSAERLKGVDSTLKIQPAKLEDSAVYLCASSHRITGLDEQYFGPGTRLTVT.

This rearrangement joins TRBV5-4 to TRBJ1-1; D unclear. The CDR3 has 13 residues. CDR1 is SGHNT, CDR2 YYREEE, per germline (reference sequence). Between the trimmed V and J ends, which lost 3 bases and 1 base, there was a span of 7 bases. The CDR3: CASSSTPNTEAFF. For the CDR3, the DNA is TGTGCCAGCAGCTCTACCCCGAACACTGAAGCTTTCTTT.

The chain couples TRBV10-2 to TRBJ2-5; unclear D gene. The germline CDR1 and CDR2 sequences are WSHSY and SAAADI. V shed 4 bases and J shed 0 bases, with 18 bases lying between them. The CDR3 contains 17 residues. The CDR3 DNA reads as TGCGCCAGCAGTGGGTCGAGGTGGGTCAGACACCAAGAGACCCAGTACTTC. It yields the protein CASSGSRWVRHQETQYF.

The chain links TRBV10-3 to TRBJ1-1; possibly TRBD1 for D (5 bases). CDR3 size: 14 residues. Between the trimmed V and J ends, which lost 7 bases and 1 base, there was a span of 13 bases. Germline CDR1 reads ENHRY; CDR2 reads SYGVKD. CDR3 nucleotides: TGTGCCATCAAAGACCATGACAGGAACACTGAAGCTTTCTTT. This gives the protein CAIKDHDRNTEAFF.

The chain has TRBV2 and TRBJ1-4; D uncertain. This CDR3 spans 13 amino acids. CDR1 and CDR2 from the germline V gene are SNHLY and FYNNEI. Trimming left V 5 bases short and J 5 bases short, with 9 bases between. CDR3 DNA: TGTGCCAGCAGTCTTTACAGAAATGAAAAACTGTTTTTT. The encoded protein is CASSLYRNEKLFF.

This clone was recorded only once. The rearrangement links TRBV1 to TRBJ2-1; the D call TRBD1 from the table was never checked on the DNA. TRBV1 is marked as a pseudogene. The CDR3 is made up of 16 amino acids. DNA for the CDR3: TGCACCAGCAGCCAAGATAGGGGGAGCTCCTACAATGAGCAGTTCTTC. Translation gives CTSSQDRGSSYNEQFF.

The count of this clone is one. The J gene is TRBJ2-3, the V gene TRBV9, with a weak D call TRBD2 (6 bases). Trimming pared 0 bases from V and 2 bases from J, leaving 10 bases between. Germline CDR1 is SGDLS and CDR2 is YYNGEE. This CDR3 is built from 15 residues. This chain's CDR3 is CASSVVGRNTDTQYF. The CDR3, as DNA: TGTGCCAGCAGCGTAGTTGGGAGGAACACAGATACGCAGTATTTT.

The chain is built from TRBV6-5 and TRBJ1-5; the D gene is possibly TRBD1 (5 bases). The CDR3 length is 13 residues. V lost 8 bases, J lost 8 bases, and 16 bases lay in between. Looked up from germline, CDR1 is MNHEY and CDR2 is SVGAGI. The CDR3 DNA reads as TGTGCCAGCCGCACAGGCCCCAGGGAGCCCCAGCATTTT. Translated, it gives CASRTGPREPQHF.